Each of the 26 T cell receptor beta chains below was sequenced from the same sample in a study of patients and donors after allogeneic stem cell transplantation. TCRdb re-analysed the RT-PCR reads in MiXCR, keeping a single row per CDR3 protein. This table holds 20,000 or so distinct CDR3 sequences, around 5% found once. Material for sequencing was blood, either unsorted or a sorted T cell fraction (not recorded which). These receptors all come from a human donor who was either an allogeneic HSCT recipient or a stem cell or donor lymphocyte infusion donor (not recorded which). It is not recorded whose cells these are; they may come from a transplant donor.

This chain links TRBV6-1 with TRBJ1-6; D call uncertain. The CDR3 loop spans 13 amino acids. Germline V gene lookup returns CDR1 MNHNS and CDR2 SASEGT. V gave up 6 bases and J gave up 1 base, with 4 bases separating them. CDR3 residues: CASRGSYNSPLHF. The CDR3 bases are TGTGCCAGCAGGGGGTCCTATAATTCACCCCTCCACTTT.

This clonotype was observed many times. The CDR3 region has the DNA TGTGCCATCACCGCAGGGGGCGCCTACGAGCAGTACTTC. It specifies CAITAGGAYEQYF. The rearrangement joins TRBV10-3 to TRBJ2-7; TRBD1 agrees at 8 bases. Germline V gives CDR1 ENHRY, CDR2 SYGVKD. This CDR3 is 13 amino acids long. J lost 2 bases, V lost 7 bases, and 4 bases had no gene match.

This clonotype showed up many times. The chain combines TRBV28 with TRBJ1-1; no clear D. V shed 3 bases and J shed 10 bases, with 15 bases lying between them. The CDR3 totals 13 residues. CDR1 and CDR2 (germline): MDHEN, SYDVKM. The CDR3 loop reads CASSLRQIGRAFF. In DNA form, the CDR3 reads TGTGCCAGCAGTTTGCGGCAAATTGGTAGAGCTTTCTTT.

The rearrangement uses TRBV10-3 and TRBJ1-1, with 7 bases identical to TRBD1. The CDR3 loop spans 12 amino acids. Germline trimming cut 7 bases from V and 2 bases from J; bases unmatched to any gene: 1. CDR1 and CDR2 from the germline V gene are ENHRY and SYGVKD. CDR3 sequence (DNA): TGTGCCATCAAGGGGGCCAACACTGAAGCTTTCTTT. Its translation is CAIKGANTEAFF.

Only a few counts were recorded for this clonotype. The chain employs TRBV11-2 and TRBJ2-7, with 12 positions matching TRBD1. Germline V gene data show CDR1 as SGHAT and CDR2 as FQNNGV. The CDR3 sequence is 15 residues long. Trimming removed 5 bases from V and 6 bases from J; junction bases left unmatched: 8. The CDR3 loop reads CASSPYGTGGFEQYF. As DNA, the CDR3 is TGTGCCAGCAGCCCTTACGGGACAGGGGGCTTCGAGCAGTACTTC.

The chain is built from TRBV19 and TRBJ1-1, with TRBD1 matching over 7 bases. CDR3 length: 16 residues. The ends lost 6 bases at V and 3 bases at J; junction bases unmatched: 13. Germline CDR1 and CDR2: LNHDA and SQIVND (reference sequence). The CDR3 here is CASRLSGGGRDTEAFF. CDR3 nucleotide sequence: TGTGCCAGTAGACTATCAGGGGGAGGCCGCGACACTGAAGCTTTCTTT.

In this sample, this clonotype turned up many times. The chain uses TRBV6-1 and TRBJ1-1; tentatively, D is TRBD1 (5 bases). V gave up 7 bases and J gave up 0 bases, with 12 bases separating them. This CDR3 comprises 14 residues. Looked up from germline, CDR1 is MNHNS and CDR2 is SASEGT. CDR3 in amino acids: CASITRALNTEAFF. The CDR3 region has the DNA TGTGCCAGCATTACCAGGGCCCTGAACACTGAAGCTTTCTTT.

By frequency in the sample, this clonotype is medium-sized. The rearrangement joins TRBV5-1 to TRBJ2-1; D is possibly TRBD2 (7 bases). Germline CDR1 and CDR2: SGHRS and YFSETQ. V was shortened by 4 bases and J by 0 bases, with 17 bases between the two germline ends. There are 17 residues in the CDR3. The CDR3 DNA reads TGCGCCAGCAGCGGCACGGGGGGACAAAGCTCCTACAATGAGCAGTTCTTC. The encoded protein is CASSGTGGQSSYNEQFF.

In its sample, this clonotype ranks as medium-sized (0.01 to 0.1%). The chain joins TRBV7-9 to TRBJ1-2, with D hard to call. V lost 1 base, J lost 4 bases, and 10 bases lay in between. Per germline, CDR1 SEHNR and CDR2 FQNEAQ (reference sequence). The CDR3 extends over 14 amino acids. DNA of the CDR3: TGTGCCAGCAGCTTAGTTGGGCAGACCTATGGCTACACCTTC. It translates to CASSLVGQTYGYTF.

The chain is built from TRBV5-4 and TRBJ1-1; D possibly corresponds to TRBD1 (5 bases). Germline CDR1 is SGHNT and CDR2 is YYREEE (reference sequence). The CDR3 contains 14 residues. The V and J ends lost 2 bases and 2 bases respectively, with 10 bases between them. CDR3 residues: CASSFVWDNTEAFF. In DNA form, the CDR3 reads TGTGCCAGCAGCTTCGTGTGGGACAACACTGAAGCTTTCTTT. The complete variable domain, with remaining parts taken from reference TRBV5-4 and TRBJ1-1, reads ETGVTQSPTHLIKTRGQQVTLRCSSQSGHNTVSWYQQALGQGPQFIFQYYREEENGRGNFPPRFSGLQFPNYSSELNVNALELDDSALYLCASSFVWDNTEAFFGQGTRLTVV.

Only a few counts were recorded for this clonotype. The rearrangement joins TRBV5-1 to TRBJ2-1; D uncertain. Germline CDR1 reads SGHRS; CDR2 reads YFSETQ. V lost 6 bases, J lost 4 bases, and 14 bases lay in between. The CDR3 sequence is 14 residues long. CDR3 sequence: CASTPTLDYNEQFF. CDR3 in DNA: TGCGCCAGCACCCCGACGTTGGATTACAATGAGCAGTTCTTC.

This clonotype was seen ten or more times. The chain employs TRBV29-1 and TRBJ1-2, with D perhaps matching TRBD1 (6 bases). This CDR3 is built from 13 residues. The germline V and J ends were trimmed by 4 bases and 4 bases, with 13 bases remaining between them. Germline-derived CDR1 and CDR2 are SQVTM and ANQGSEA. In nucleotides, the CDR3 is TGCAGCGTTGCCCTGGACAGATTCTATGGCTACACCTTC. Its translation: CSVALDRFYGYTF. The full variable domain, completed using reference TRBV29-1 and TRBJ1-2, is SAVISQKPSRDICQRGTSLTIQCQVDSQVTMMFWYRQQPGQSLTLIATANQGSEATYESGFVIDKFPISRPNLTFSTLTVSNMSPEDSSIYLCSVALDRFYGYTFGSGTRLTVV.

This clonotype was detected ten times or more. The rearrangement joins TRBV5-6 to TRBJ2-5, with 7 bases fitting TRBD1. The CDR3 covers 14 residues. The V segment lost 3 bases and the J segment 2 bases; nucleotides outside the gene matches: 4. The V gene's germline CDR1 is SGHDT and CDR2 YYEEEE. Here the CDR3 reads CASSWGTEQETQYF. CDR3 coding DNA: TGTGCCAGCAGCTGGGGGACAGAACAAGAGACCCAGTACTTC.

This clonotype was found many times. The chain is built from TRBV25-1 and TRBJ1-1; TRBD1 agrees at 9 bases. CDR1 is MGHDK and CDR2 is SYGVNS in the germline V gene. J was trimmed by 10 bases and V by 2 bases; bases with no gene match: 5. There are 13 residues in the CDR3. In DNA, the CDR3 is TGTGCCAGCAGTGAAATACAGGGGGCCGGAGCTTTCTTT. Its translation: CASSEIQGAGAFF.

This clonotype occurred a few times. This chain uses TRBV3-1 with TRBJ1-2, with 9 bases fitting TRBD1. CDR3 length: 14 amino acids. After removal of 4 bases from V and 4 bases from J, the junction contained 4 bases not matched to a gene. Germline V gene sequence: CDR1 LGHDT, CDR2 YNNKEL (reference sequence). This CDR3 reads CASSPRTGAYGYTF. The CDR3 region has the DNA TGTGCCAGCAGCCCGCGGACAGGGGCCTATGGCTACACCTTC.

This clonotype was counted a few times. The genes are TRBV10-1 and TRBJ1-5; 7 nucleotides align to TRBD1. This CDR3 has 15 amino acids. Germline CDR1 is WNHNN and CDR2 is SYGVQD (reference sequence). Trimming cost V 2 bases and J 3 bases; bases outside gene matches: 4. CDR3 region: CASSEPGQANQPQHF. The CDR3 DNA sequence: TGCGCCAGCAGTGAGCCAGGACAGGCCAATCAGCCCCAGCATTTT.

This clonotype was counted many times. The chain uses TRBV5-6 and TRBJ2-1, with TRBD1 matching over 8 bases. Looked up from germline, CDR1 is SGHDT and CDR2 is YYEEEE. The CDR3 sequence is 11 residues long. Trimming cost V 4 bases and J 15 bases; bases outside gene matches: 6. CDR3 coding DNA: TGTGCCAGCAGCAACGGACAGGGTTCGTTCTTC. Residues: CASSNGQGSFF.

Comments on this clonotype: A much bigger clone sits one base away, suggesting this may be a read error. The CDR3 reads CANSPGTGYYGYTF. The CDR3 nucleotides read TGTGCCAACAGCCCCGGGACAGGATACTATGGCTACACCTTC. V usage is TRBV7-9 and J usage is TRBJ1-2; TRBD1 matches at 8 bases. The germline gives CDR1 SEHNR, CDR2 FQNEAQ (reference sequence). The CDR3 runs 14 residues.

This clonotype was counted many times. The gene calls are TRBV18 and TRBJ1-2; D is perhaps TRBD1 (5 bases). Trimming left V 5 bases short and J 4 bases short, with 14 bases between. Germline V lookup: CDR1 KGHSH, CDR2 LQKENI. This CDR3 has 14 residues. As DNA, the CDR3 is TGTGCCAGCTCATTATACCGGGACGGCTATGGCTACACCTTC. It encodes CASSLYRDGYGYTF. The whole variable domain, filled in from reference TRBV18 and TRBJ1-2, reads NAGVMQNPRHLVRRRGQEARLRCSPMKGHSHVYWYRQLPEEGLKFMVYLQKENIIDESGMPKERFSAEFPKEGPSILRIQQVVRGDSAAYFCASSLYRDGYGYTFGSGTRLTVV.

This clonotype came up many times. The chain carries TRBV12-3 or TRBV12-4 and TRBJ2-7; 7 bases map to TRBD1. V lost 4 bases, J lost 0 bases, and 3 bases stayed unmatched. This CDR3 comprises 14 residues. The CDR3 sequence: CASSSWTGSYEQYF. The CDR3 DNA reads as TGTGCCAGCAGTTCCTGGACAGGCTCCTACGAGCAGTACTTC.

This clonotype came up many times. The chain recombines TRBV19 with TRBJ2-7; D is perhaps TRBD2 (5 bases). The ends were cut back, 6 bases at V and 7 bases at J, with 13 bases in the middle. Germline V CDR1 and CDR2: LNHDA, SQIVND (reference sequence). CDR3 length equals 12 residues. The CDR3 reads CASSGLAGEQYF. CDR3 DNA: TGTGCCAGTAGCGGACTGGCCGGGGAGCAGTACTTC.

This clonotype was seen a handful of times. The rearrangement joins TRBV10-1 to TRBJ2-5; D tentatively fits TRBD1 or TRBD2 (5 bases each). The CDR3 sequence is 16 residues long. CDR1 and CDR2 (germline): WNHNN, SYGVQD (reference sequence). The V gene lost 5 bases and the J gene lost 3 bases, with 19 bases spanning the gap. The CDR3 region is CASSRRRRDPEETQYF. CDR3 coding DNA: TGCGCCAGCAGTCGCCGCCGCCGGGACCCCGAAGAGACCCAGTACTTC.

The table lists this clonotype with a few counts. The genes are TRBV7-6 and TRBJ2-2; 13 bases fit TRBD2. This CDR3 is 17 amino acids long. In germline, CDR1 is SGHVS, CDR2 FNYEAQ. J gave up 5 bases and V 7 bases, and 10 bases lay outside the gene matches. The CDR3: CASIRTSGSVKTGELFF. CDR3 DNA sequence: TGTGCCAGCATTAGGACTAGCGGGAGCGTAAAGACCGGGGAGCTGTTTTTT.

This clonotype was seen repeatedly, ten times or more. The CDR3 region is CASSRMSGTGNIYEQYF. The CDR3 DNA sequence: TGTGCCAGCAGTCGAATGTCCGGGACAGGGAATATTTACGAGCAGTACTTC. This rearrangement joins TRBV5-8 to TRBJ2-7, with TRBD1 matching 9 bases. Germline CDR1 SGHTS, CDR2 YDEGEE. J lost 4 bases, V lost 5 bases, and 16 bases had no gene match. The CDR3 consists of 17 residues.

This clonotype was counted at least ten times. The chain employs TRBV4-2 and TRBJ1-1; tentatively, D is TRBD1 (5 bases). CDR1 and CDR2 (germline): LGHNA, YNFKEQ. The CDR3 loop spans 15 amino acids. V shed 0 bases and J shed 3 bases, with 11 bases lying between them. The CDR3: CASSQDGGDYTEAFF. The CDR3 bases are TGTGCCAGCAGCCAAGATGGGGGGGATTACACTGAAGCTTTCTTT.

This clonotype was recorded a few times. This chain uses TRBV7-9 with TRBJ1-1, with D unresolved. V lost 2 bases and J 1 base, leaving 5 bases between the germline ends. Germline V gives CDR1 SEHNR, CDR2 FQNEAQ (reference sequence). This CDR3 is built from 13 residues. DNA for the CDR3: TGTGCCAGCAGCTTAAGCTGGAACACTGAAGCTTTCTTT. Translated: CASSLSWNTEAFF.